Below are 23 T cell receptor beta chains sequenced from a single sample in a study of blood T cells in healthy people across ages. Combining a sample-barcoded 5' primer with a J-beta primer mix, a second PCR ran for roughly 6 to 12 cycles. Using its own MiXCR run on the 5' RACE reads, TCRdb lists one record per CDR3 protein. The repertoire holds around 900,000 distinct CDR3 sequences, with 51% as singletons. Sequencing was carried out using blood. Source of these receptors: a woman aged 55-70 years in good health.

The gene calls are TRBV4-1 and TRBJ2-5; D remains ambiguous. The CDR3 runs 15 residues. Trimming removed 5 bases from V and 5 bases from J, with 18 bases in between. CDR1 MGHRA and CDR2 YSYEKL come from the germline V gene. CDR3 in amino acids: CASSSHLVATETQYF. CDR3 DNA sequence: TGCGCCAGCAGCTCCCATCTGGTCGCGACGGAGACCCAGTACTTC.

The DNA for the CDR3 is TGTGCCAGCAGAATTATACAGGGTTCCTACAATGAGCAGTTCTTC. Amino acid sequence: CASRIIQGSYNEQFF. V and J are TRBV28 and TRBJ2-1, with D maybe TRBD1 (6 bases). V lost 6 bases and J 1 base, leaving 13 bases between the germline ends. Germline V gene lookup returns CDR1 MDHEN and CDR2 SYDVKM. This CDR3 has 15 amino acids.

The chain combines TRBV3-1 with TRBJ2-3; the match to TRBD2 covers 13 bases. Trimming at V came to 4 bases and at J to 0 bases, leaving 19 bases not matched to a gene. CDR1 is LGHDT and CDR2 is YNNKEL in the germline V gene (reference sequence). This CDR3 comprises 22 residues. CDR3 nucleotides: TGTGCCAGCAGCCCGATGCAGTCGACTAGCGGGAGGCACATAGCTAGCACAGATACGCAGTATTTT. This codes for CASSPMQSTSGRHIASTDTQYF.

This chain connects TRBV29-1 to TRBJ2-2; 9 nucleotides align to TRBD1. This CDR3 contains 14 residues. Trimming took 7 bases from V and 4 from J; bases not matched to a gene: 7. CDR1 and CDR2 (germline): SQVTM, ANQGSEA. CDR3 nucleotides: TGCAGCGCCGGGACAGGGTTAGGCACCGGGGAGCTGTTTTTT. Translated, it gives CSAGTGLGTGELFF.

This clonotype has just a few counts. In DNA form, the CDR3 reads TGCAGCCCTAAGAGCGACAGATTCTCAGAGACCCAGTACTTC. This codes for CSPKSDRFSETQYF. The chain uses TRBV29-1 and TRBJ2-5; the D gene is possibly TRBD1 (5 bases). The CDR3 is 14 residues long. V was cut by 8 bases and J by 4 bases, with 20 bases left in between. Germline V gives CDR1 SQVTM, CDR2 ANQGSEA.

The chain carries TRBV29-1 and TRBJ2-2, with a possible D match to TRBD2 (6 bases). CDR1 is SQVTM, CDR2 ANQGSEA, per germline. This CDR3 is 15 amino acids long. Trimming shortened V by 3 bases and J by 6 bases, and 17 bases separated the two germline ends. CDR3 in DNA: TGCAGCGTTGAGGTCGGGAGCGAAAGGTCCGGGGAGCTGTTTTTT. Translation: CSVEVGSERSGELFF.

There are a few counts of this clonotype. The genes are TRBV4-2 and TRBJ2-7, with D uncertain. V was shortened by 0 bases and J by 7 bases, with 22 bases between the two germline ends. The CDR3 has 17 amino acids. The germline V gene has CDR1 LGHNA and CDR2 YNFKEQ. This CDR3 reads CASSQDQSTSTYNEQYF. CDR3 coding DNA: TGTGCCAGCAGCCAAGATCAGAGCACCTCCACCTACAATGAGCAGTACTTC.

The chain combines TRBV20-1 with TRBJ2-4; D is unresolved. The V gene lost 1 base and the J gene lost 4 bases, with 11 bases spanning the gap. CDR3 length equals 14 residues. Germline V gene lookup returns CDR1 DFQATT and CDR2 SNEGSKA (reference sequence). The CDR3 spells CSARVDSTKNIQYF. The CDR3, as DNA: TGCAGTGCTAGAGTGGATAGCACGAAAAACATTCAGTACTTC.

The CDR3 region has the DNA TGTGCCAGCAACCCCTGCCCCGGGAGAGGGACAGATACGCAGTATTTT. Its protein is CASNPCPGRGTDTQYF. V usage is TRBV21-1 and J usage is TRBJ2-3; the tabulated D call, TRBD1, remains unverified against the DNA. TRBV21-1 corresponds to a pseudogene. This CDR3 is 16 amino acids long.

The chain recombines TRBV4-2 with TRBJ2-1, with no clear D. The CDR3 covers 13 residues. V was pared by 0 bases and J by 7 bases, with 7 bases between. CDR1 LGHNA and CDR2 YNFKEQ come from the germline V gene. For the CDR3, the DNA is TGTGCCAGCAGCCAAGACGGGTTTAATGAGCAGTTCTTC. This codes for CASSQDGFNEQFF.

This chain's CDR3 is CASSFRERYNEQFF. The CDR3, as DNA: TGTGCCAGCAGCTTCCGGGAACGGTACAATGAGCAGTTCTTC. The gene calls are TRBV7-2 and TRBJ2-1, with D tentatively TRBD2 (5 bases). Trimming left V 3 bases short and J 4 bases short, with 10 bases between. In germline, CDR1 is SGHTA, CDR2 FQGNSA. The CDR3 extends over 14 amino acids.

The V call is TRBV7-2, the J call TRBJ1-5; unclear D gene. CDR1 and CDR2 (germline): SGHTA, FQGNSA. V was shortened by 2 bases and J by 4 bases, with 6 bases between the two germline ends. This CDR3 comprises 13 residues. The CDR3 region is CASSLSANQPQHF. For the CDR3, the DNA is TGTGCCAGCAGCTTATCAGCTAATCAGCCCCAGCATTTT. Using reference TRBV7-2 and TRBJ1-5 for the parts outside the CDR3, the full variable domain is GAGVSQSPSNKVTEKGKDVELRCDPISGHTALYWYRQSLGQGLEFLIYFQGNSAPDKSGLPSDRFSAERTGGSVSTLTIQRTQQEDSAVYLCASSLSANQPQHFGDGTRLSIL.

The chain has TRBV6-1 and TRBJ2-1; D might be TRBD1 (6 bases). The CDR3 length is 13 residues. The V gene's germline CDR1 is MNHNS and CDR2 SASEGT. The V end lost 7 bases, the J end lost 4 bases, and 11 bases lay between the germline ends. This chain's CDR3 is CASKNREYNEQFF. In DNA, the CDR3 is TGTGCCAGCAAGAACAGGGAGTACAATGAGCAGTTCTTC.

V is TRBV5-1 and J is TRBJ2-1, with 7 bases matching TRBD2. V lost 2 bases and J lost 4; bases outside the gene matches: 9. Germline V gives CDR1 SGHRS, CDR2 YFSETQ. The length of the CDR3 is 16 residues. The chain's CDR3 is CASSLGTTSRYNEQFF. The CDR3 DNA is TGCGCCAGCAGCTTAGGGACTACTTCGAGGTACAATGAGCAGTTCTTC.

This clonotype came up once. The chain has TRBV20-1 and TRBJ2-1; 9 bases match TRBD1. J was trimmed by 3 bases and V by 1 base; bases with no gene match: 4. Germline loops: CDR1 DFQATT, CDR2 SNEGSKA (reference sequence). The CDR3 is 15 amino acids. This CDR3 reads CSARARDRVYNEQFF. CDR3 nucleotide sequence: TGCAGTGCTAGAGCCCGGGACAGGGTCTACAATGAGCAGTTCTTC.

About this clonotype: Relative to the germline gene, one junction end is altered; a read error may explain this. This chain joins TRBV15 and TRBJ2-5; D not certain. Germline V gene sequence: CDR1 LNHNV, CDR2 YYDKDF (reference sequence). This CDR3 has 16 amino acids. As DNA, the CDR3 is TGTGCCACCACCAGAAAGGCGGCCTCACCTCAAGAGACCCAGTACTTC. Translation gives CATTRKAASPQETQYF.

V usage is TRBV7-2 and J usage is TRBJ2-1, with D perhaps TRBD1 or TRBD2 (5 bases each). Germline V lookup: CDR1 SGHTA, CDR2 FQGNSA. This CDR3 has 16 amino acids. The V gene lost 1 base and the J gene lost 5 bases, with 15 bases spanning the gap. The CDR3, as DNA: TGTGCCAGCAGCTTAGGCCACGGGACCCAGAACAATGAGCAGTTCTTC. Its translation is CASSLGHGTQNNEQFF.

The CDR3 loop is CASRTSAAAYEQYF. The CDR3, as DNA: TGTGCCAGCAGAACTAGCGCGGCTGCCTACGAGCAGTACTTC. The chain uses TRBV4-2 and TRBJ2-7, with 7 nucleotides matching TRBD2. Germline-derived CDR1 and CDR2 are LGHNA and YNFKEQ. There are 14 residues in the CDR3. J was trimmed by 2 bases and V by 6 bases; bases with no gene match: 7.

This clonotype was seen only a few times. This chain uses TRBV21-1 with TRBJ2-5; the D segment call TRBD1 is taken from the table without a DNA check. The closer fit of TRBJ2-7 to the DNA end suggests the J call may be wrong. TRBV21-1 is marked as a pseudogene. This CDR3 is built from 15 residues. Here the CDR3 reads CASSKTGTGRYEQYF. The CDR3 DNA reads TGTGCCAGCAGCAAAACCGGGACAGGTCGATACGAGCAGTACTTC.

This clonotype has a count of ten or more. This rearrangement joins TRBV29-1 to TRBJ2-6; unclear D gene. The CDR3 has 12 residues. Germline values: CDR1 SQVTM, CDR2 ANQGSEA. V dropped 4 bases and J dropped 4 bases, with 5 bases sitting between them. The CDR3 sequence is CSVALGANVLTF. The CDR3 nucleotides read TGCAGCGTTGCCCTGGGGGCCAACGTCCTGACTTTC.

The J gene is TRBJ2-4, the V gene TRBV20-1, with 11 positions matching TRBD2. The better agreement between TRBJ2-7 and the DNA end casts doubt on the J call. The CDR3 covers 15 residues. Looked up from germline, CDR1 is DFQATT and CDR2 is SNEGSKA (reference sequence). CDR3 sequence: CSFKTGTSGTYEQYF. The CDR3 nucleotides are TGCAGTTTCAAAACCGGGACTAGCGGAACCTACGAGCAGTACTTC.

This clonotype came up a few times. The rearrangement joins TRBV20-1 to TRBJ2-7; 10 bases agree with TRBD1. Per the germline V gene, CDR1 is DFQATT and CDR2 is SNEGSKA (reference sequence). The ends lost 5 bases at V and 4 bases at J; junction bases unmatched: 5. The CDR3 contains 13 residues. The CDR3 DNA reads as TGCAGTGCTGCGGACAGGGGGGTTTACGAGCAGTACTTC. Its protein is CSAADRGVYEQYF.

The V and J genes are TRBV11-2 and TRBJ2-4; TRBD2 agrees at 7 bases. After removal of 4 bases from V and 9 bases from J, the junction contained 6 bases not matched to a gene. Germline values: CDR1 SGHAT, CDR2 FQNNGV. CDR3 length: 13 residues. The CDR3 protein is CASSSFSGSIQYF. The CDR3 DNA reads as TGTGCCAGCAGCTCATTTAGCGGGTCCATTCAGTACTTC.